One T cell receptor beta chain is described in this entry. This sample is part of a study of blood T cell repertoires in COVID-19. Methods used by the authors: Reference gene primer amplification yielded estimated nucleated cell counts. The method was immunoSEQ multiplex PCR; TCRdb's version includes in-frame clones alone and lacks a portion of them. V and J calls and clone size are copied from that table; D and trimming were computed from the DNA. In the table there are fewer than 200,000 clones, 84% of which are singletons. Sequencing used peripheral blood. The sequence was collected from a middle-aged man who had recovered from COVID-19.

Here the CDR3 reads CSVTRQGTRTYNEQFF. CDR3 DNA: TGCAGCGTTACCCGGCAGGGGACCCGTACCTACAATGAGCAGTTCTTC. The chain recombines TRBV29-1 with TRBJ2-1, with D possibly TRBD1 on 6 matching bases. V lost 5 bases and J 2 bases, leaving 19 bases between the germline ends. The CDR3 is 16 residues long. Germline V lookup: CDR1 SQVTM, CDR2 ANQGSEA.